The subject of this entry is one T cell receptor (beta chain). No antigen is known for it. Separate from the roughly 720-subject first cohort was the approximately 120-subject validation cohort, to which the donors belonged. This record belongs to a study of cytomegalovirus exposure and HLA in healthy donors. General study results and limits: The study flagged roughly 150 TCR beta chains as cytomegalovirus-associated.

The length of the CDR3 is 15 residues. CDR1 is ENHRY, CDR2 SYGVKD, per germline. V lost 0 bases and J lost 5, with 10 bases in between. TCRdb's copy holds only in-frame clones and misses some; the assay was immunoSEQ multiplex PCR. The sample has 250,000 to 350,000 clones, over 75% seen once. Specimen: PBMCs. V is TRBV10-3 and J is TRBJ2-2; D may be TRBD2 (6 bases). This TCR was recovered from a man aged 25 to 40 in good health and CMV-seronegative. The CDR3 loop reads CAISESGSGTGELFF. The CDR3 nucleotides are TGTGCCATCAGTGAGTCGGGGAGCGGGACCGGGGAGCTGTTTTTT.